This entry is about one T cell receptor beta chain. The target antigen is unknown. In germline, CDR1 is GTSNPN, CDR2 SVGIG (reference sequence). The CDR3 spans 16 residues. The data stem from a study of OX40 agonist ivuxolimab in advanced cancers. Looking at the study overall: With ivuxolimab, an agonistic anti-OX40 (CD134) antibody, patients were treated.

Assay: immunoSEQ multiplex PCR; the TCRdb copy retains only in-frame clones and omits some. The sample shows roughly 79,000 clones, 91% of them seen only once. Study results and limitations: The mean number of expanded clones was higher in CD8+ T cells than in CD4+.

The sequenced sample was CD4+ or CD8+ T cells sorted from blood, obtained in a trial of the OX40 agonist ivuxolimab. This clonotype originated in an adult with an advanced solid tumor such as melanoma, head and neck, liver or kidney cancer. This rearrangement joins TRBV30 to TRBJ2-3, with 9 bases identical to TRBD2. As DNA, the CDR3 is TGTGCGTCCGGAAGGGGCGGGAGGGCCAGGGCAGATACGCAGTATTTT. Protein product: CASGRGGRARADTQYF.